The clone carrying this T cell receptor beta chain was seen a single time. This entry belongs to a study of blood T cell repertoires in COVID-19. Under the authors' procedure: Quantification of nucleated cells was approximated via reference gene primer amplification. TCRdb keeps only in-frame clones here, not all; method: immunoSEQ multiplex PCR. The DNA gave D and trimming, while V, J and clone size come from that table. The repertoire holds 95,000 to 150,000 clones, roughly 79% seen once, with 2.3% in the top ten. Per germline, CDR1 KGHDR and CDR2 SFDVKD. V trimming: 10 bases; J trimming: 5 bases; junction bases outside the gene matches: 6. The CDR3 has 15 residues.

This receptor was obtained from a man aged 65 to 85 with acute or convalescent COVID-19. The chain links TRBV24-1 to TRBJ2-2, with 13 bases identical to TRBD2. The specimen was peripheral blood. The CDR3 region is CATYGGLAGTGELFF. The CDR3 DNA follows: TGTGCCACTTATGGGGGACTAGCGGGAACCGGGGAGCTGTTTTTT.